This T cell receptor beta chain was documented in a study of CD8+ T cells in alopecia areata. In the study overall: Twice daily, treated patients received 5 to 10 mg of oral tofacitinib. Severity among treated patients was scored by the percentage of scalp area affected. Study-wide results and caveats: Tofacitinib significantly reduced both scalp clonality and expanded CD8+ clones among the top 100.

Extracted from the samples, RNA was reverse transcribed into cDNA to serve as the sequencing template. Repertoires were generated with immunoSEQ multiplex PCR, while TCRdb's copy carries only in-frame clones and drops some. The repertoire has some 200,000 clones, 45% to 75% of them found once; the top ten carry about 3.5%. Regarding treatment: oral pan-JAK inhibitor, 5-10 mg twice daily. Obtained from alopecia areata patients were lesional scalp punch biopsies along with peripheral blood. Turning to this clone: The target antigen is unknown.

This specimen consisted of CD4+ T cells sorted from blood, obtained at week 4, from a patient treated with tofacitinib. This clonotype was sampled from a human donor with alopecia areata.

CDR3 in amino acids: CASSAGQGFTYEQYF. The CDR3 coding sequence is TGTGCCAGCAGTGCAGGACAGGGTTTCACCTACGAGCAGTACTTC. The rearrangement uses TRBV25-1 and TRBJ2-7, with 8 positions matching TRBD1. CDR1 is MGHDK, CDR2 SYGVNS, per germline. This CDR3 spans 15 amino acids. The junction had 7 bases not matched to a gene; V was cut back by 4 bases and J by 2 bases.